The present TCR beta chain was sequenced within a study of blood T cell repertoires in COVID-19. V gave up 4 bases and J gave up 8 bases; unmatched junction bases: 8. Germline V gives CDR1 KGHDR, CDR2 SFDVKD. The CDR3 extends over 15 amino acids. Those enrolled, adults aged roughly 18 to 89 years, came from under 25 US areas. What the recovered Cohort 3 donors had was two negative PCRs, clearance, or symptom resolution. Per the original data handling: Amplified reference gene primers provided the basis for estimating nucleated cell counts. Data came from immunoSEQ multiplex PCR; TCRdb stores just in-frame clones and leaves some out. V, J and clone size derive from that table, while D and trimming were established from the DNA sequence. The sample lists 490,000 or so clones, 88% occurring once.

Material for sequencing was PBMCs or T cells enriched from blood (not recorded which). The TCR sequence derives from a woman aged 40-49 years who had recovered from COVID-19. V and J are TRBV24-1 and TRBJ2-1; the match to TRBD1 covers 9 bases. The CDR3 DNA is TGTGCCACCAGTGAACCGGGACAGGGTCGGGATGAGCAGTTCTTC. It specifies CATSEPGQGRDEQFF.